Below, 6 T cell receptor beta chains from the same sample are listed, as sequenced in a study of control samples from healthy donors and cancer patients. Profiling relied on immunoSEQ multiplex PCR, and the TCRdb table lists in-frame clones only, not all of them. The sample lists fewer than 250,000 clones, about 91% seen once, with approximately 1.8% in the top ten. The sequencing input was blood. These receptor sequences come from a man aged 25-45 years in good health.

This clone was picked up a small number of times. The rearrangement joins TRBV27 to TRBJ1-5; unclear D gene. Germline V gene sequence: CDR1 MNHEY, CDR2 SMNVEV (reference sequence). V was clipped by 5 bases and J by 3 bases, with 14 bases between them. The CDR3 spans 15 residues. The CDR3 DNA reads as TGTGCCAGCAGTCCCCGCCGGACTGACAATCAGCCCCAGCATTTT. Encoded protein: CASSPRRTDNQPQHF.

V and J are TRBV3-1 (or the pseudogene TRBV3-2) and TRBJ2-3; D is unresolved. This CDR3 has 14 amino acids. Deletions cut 4 bases from V and 6 bases from J, with 14 bases between. Germline CDR1 reads LGHDT; CDR2 reads YNNKEL (reference sequence). The CDR3 DNA sequence: TGTGCCAGCAGCCGAAATCGAGTTTCCGATACGCAGTATTTT. It encodes CASSRNRVSDTQYF.

The chain is built from TRBV10-3 and TRBJ2-3; TRBD1 might be the D (5 bases). Looked up from germline, CDR1 is ENHRY and CDR2 is SYGVKD. V was clipped by 7 bases and J by 3 bases, with 14 bases between them. The CDR3 is 14 amino acids. The CDR3 coding sequence is TGTGCCATCATGGGGCAGGGTAAAACAGATACGCAGTATTTT. It encodes CAIMGQGKTDTQYF.

The chain is built from TRBV9 and TRBJ1-6; D not certain. The germline V gene encodes CDR1 SGDLS and CDR2 YYNGEE. This CDR3 has 12 amino acids. Trimming removed 1 base from V and 10 bases from J, with 6 bases in between. In nucleotides, the CDR3 is TGTGCCAGCAGCGTAACTGGATCACCCCTCCACTTT. Translation gives CASSVTGSPLHF. Supplemented by reference TRBV9 and TRBJ1-6, the full variable domain reads DSGVTQTPKHLITATGQRVTLRCSPRSGDLSVYWYQQSLDQGLQFLIQYYNGEERAKGNILERFSAQQFPDLHSELNLSSLELGDSALYFCASSVTGSPLHFGNGTRLTVT.

This sequence joins TRBV5-1 and TRBJ2-7; a weak D match, TRBD2 (5 bases). The V end lost 1 base, the J end lost 3 bases, and 11 bases lay between the germline ends. The CDR3 consists of 14 residues. The V gene's germline CDR1 is SGHRS and CDR2 YFSETQ. CDR3 residues: CASSLNSDYYEQYF. The CDR3 coding sequence is TGCGCCAGCAGCTTGAACTCAGACTACTACGAGCAGTACTTC.

This clone was counted only a few times. The chain is built from TRBV19 and TRBJ2-7; D may match TRBD1 or TRBD2 (6 bases each). The CDR3 is 16 amino acids. Germline V gene data show CDR1 as LNHDA and CDR2 as SQIVND (reference sequence). Trimming left V 5 bases short and J 0 bases short, with 17 bases between. The CDR3 DNA follows: TGTGCCAGTAGTCCGAGGGGGGTTTCGCTCTCCTACGAGCAGTACTTC. Translated, it gives CASSPRGVSLSYEQYF.